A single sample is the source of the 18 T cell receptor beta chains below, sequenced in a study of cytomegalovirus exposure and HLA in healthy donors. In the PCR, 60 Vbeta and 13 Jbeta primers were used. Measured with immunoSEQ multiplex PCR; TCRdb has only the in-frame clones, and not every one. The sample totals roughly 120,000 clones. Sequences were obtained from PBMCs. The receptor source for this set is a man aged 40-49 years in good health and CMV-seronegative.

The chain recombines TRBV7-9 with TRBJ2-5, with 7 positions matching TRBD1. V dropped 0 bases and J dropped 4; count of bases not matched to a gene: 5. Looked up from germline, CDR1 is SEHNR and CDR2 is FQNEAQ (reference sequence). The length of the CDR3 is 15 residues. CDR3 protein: CASSLANRGRETQYF. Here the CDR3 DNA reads TGTGCCAGCAGCTTAGCGAACAGGGGAAGAGAGACCCAGTACTTC.

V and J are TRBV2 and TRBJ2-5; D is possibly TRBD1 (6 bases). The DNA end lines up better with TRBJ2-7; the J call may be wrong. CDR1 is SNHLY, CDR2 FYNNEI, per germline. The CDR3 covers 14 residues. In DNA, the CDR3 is TGTGCCAGCAAGCCGACAGGCCCTCCCTACGAGCAGTACTTC. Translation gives CASKPTGPPYEQYF.

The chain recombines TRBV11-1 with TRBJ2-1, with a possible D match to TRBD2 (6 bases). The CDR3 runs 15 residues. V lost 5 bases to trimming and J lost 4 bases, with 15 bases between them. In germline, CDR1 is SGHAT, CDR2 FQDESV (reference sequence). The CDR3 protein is CASSIGRENYNEQFF. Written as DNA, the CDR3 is TGTGCCAGCAGCATCGGACGGGAGAATTACAATGAGCAGTTCTTC.

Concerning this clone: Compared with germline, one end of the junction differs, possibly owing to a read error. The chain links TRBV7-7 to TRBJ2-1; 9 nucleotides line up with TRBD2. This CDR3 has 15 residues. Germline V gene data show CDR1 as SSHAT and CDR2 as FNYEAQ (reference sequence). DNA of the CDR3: TGTGCTAGCAGCTTAAGGCGGGAGGGTGGCAATGAGCAGTTCTTC. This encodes CASSLRREGGNEQFF.

CDR3 coding DNA: TGTGCCAGCAGCATAAGGGGTACTAGCGGAATTTCAAACATTCAGTACTTC. It specifies CASSIRGTSGISNIQYF. The V and J genes are TRBV13 and TRBJ2-4, with 8 bases matching TRBD2. This CDR3 is built from 17 residues. Losses at the gene ends were 5 bases for V and 6 bases for J; bases not matched to a gene: 15. Germline-derived CDR1 and CDR2 are PRHDT and FYEKMQ (reference sequence).

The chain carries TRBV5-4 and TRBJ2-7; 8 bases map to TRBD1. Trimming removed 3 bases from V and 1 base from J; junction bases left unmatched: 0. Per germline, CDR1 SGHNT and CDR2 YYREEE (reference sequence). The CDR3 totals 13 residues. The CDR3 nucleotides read TGTGCCAGCAGCTGGGACAGGTCCTACGAGCAGTACTTC. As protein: CASSWDRSYEQYF.

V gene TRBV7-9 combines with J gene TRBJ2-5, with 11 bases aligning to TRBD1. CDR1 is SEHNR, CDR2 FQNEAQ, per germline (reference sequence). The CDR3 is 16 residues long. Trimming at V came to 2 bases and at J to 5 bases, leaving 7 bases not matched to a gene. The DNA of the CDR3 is TGTGCCAGCAGCTTATCAAGGACAGGGGGCAAGGAGACCCAGTACTTC. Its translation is CASSLSRTGGKETQYF.

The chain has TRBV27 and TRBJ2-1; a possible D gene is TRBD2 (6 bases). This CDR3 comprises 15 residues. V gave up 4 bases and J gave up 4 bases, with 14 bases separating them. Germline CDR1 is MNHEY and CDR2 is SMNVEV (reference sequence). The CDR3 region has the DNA TGTGCCAGCAGTTCCCGTAGCGGACTTTACAATGAGCAGTTCTTC. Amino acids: CASSSRSGLYNEQFF.

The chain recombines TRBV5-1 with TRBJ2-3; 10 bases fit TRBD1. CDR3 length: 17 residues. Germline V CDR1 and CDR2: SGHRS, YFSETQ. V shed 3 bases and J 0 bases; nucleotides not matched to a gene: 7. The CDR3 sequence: CASSSSGTGDSTDTQYF. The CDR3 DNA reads TGCGCCAGCAGCTCATCCGGGACAGGGGACAGCACAGATACGCAGTATTTT.

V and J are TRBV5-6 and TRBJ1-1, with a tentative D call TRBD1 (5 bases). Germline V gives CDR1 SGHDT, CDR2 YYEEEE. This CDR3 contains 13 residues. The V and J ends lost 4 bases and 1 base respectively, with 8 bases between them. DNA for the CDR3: TGTGCCAGCAGCGCTAGGGGGAACACTGAAGCTTTCTTT. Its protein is CASSARGNTEAFF.

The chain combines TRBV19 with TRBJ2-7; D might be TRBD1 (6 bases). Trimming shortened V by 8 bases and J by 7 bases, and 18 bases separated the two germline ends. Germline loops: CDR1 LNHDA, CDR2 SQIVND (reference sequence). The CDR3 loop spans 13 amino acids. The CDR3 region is CASRGQTLGEQYF. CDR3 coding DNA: TGTGCCAGTCGAGGACAGACTTTAGGGGAGCAGTACTTC. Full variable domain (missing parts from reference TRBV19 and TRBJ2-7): DGGITQSPKYLFRKEGQNVTLSCEQNLNHDAMYWYRQDPGQGLRLIYYSQIVNDFQKGDIAEGYSVSREKKESFPLTVTSAQKNPTAFYLCASRGQTLGEQYFGPGTRLTVT.

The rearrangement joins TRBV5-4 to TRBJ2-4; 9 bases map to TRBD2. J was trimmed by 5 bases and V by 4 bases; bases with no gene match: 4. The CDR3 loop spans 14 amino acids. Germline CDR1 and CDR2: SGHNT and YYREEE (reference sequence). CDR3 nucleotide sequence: TGTGCCAGCAGCGTACCTAGCGGGGAAAACATTCAGTACTTC. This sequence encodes CASSVPSGENIQYF.

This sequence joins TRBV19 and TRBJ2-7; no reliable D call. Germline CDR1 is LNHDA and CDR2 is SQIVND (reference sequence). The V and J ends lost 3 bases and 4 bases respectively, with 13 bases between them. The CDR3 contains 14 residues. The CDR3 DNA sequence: TGTGCCAGTAGTATCCAGATTACGAGGTACGAGCAGTACTTC. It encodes CASSIQITRYEQYF.

DNA for the CDR3: TGTGCCAGCAGACGTGGTTCGGACTATGGCTACACCTTC. Its protein product is CASRRGSDYGYTF. The chain joins TRBV6-5 to TRBJ1-2, with D uncertain. Germline CDR1 MNHEY, CDR2 SVGAGI. The V end was cut by 6 bases, the J end by 3 bases, with 11 bases between. The CDR3 is made up of 13 amino acids.

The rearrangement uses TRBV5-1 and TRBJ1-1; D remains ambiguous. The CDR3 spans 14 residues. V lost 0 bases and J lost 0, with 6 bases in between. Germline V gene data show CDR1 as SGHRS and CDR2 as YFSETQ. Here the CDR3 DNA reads TGCGCCAGCAGCTTGGGACTATTGAACACTGAAGCTTTCTTT. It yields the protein CASSLGLLNTEAFF.

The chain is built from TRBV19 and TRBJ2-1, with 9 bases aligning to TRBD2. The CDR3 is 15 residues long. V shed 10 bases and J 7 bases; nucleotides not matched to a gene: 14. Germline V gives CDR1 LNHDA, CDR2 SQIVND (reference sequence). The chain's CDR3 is CATFEGSGSVNEQFF. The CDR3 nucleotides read TGTGCCACCTTCGAGGGTAGCGGGAGTGTAAATGAGCAGTTCTTC.

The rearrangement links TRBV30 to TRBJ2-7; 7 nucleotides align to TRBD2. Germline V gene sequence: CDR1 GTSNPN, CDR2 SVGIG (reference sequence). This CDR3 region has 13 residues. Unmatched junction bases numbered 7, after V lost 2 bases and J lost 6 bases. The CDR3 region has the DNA TGTGCCTGGAGTTTGGGGGAGGGAGCCGAGCAGTACTTC. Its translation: CAWSLGEGAEQYF.

CDR3 in amino acids: CASRSGGGYEQYF. Written as DNA, the CDR3 is TGTGCCAGCAGGTCAGGGGGCGGATACGAGCAGTACTTC. The gene calls are TRBV28 and TRBJ2-7, with TRBD1 matching 8 bases. V shed 6 bases and J 4 bases; nucleotides not matched to a gene: 5. CDR1 is MDHEN, CDR2 SYDVKM, per germline. CDR3 length: 13 residues.